This entry lists 30 T cell receptor beta chains sequenced from one sample in a study of blood T cell repertoires in COVID-19. Some clones are missing from TCRdb's copy, which holds only in-frame ones; the method was immunoSEQ multiplex PCR. The sample records 100,000 to 150,000 clones, around 90% being singletons. Sample: peripheral blood. All receptors derive from a human donor in a cohort sampled during active COVID-19.

This clone was seen a single time. V gene TRBV5-1 combines with J gene TRBJ2-5; TRBD2 aligns across 8 bases. This CDR3 has 16 residues. The trim removed 2 bases at V and 1 base at J, leaving 7 bases unmatched. Germline V lookup: CDR1 SGHRS, CDR2 YFSETQ. CDR3 in DNA: TGCGCCAGCAGCTTATATTCCGGGACTAGCCAAGAGACCCAGTACTTC. Its protein is CASSLYSGTSQETQYF.

The rearrangement uses TRBV6-2 or TRBV6-3 and TRBJ2-3, with 7 positions matching TRBD1. V gave up 2 bases and J gave up 0 bases; unmatched junction bases: 5. The CDR3 has 16 amino acids. CDR1 is MNHEY, CDR2 SVGEGT, per germline. CDR3 DNA sequence: TGTGCCAGCAGTTACCCGACAGGGACCAGCACAGATACGCAGTATTTT. Translating it yields CASSYPTGTSTDTQYF.

The J gene is TRBJ2-1, the V gene TRBV4-2, with 8 bases fitting TRBD2. The CDR3 is 17 residues long. V lost 1 base and J lost 3; bases outside the gene matches: 8. From germline, CDR1 is LGHNA and CDR2 YNFKEQ. CDR3 in DNA: TGTGCCAGCAGCCAAGGAGGGGTAGCGGGGTTCTACAATGAGCAGTTCTTC. Translating gives CASSQGGVAGFYNEQFF.

The genes are TRBV20-1 and TRBJ2-2, with a tentative D call TRBD2 (6 bases). The CDR3 loop spans 13 amino acids. CDR1 and CDR2 (germline): DFQATT, SNEGSKA (reference sequence). Trimming stripped 6 bases from V and 1 base from J, with 9 bases between. The CDR3 bases are TGCAGTGCAAGTAGCGGGAACACCGGGGAGCTGTTTTTT. Residues: CSASSGNTGELFF.

The rearrangement joins TRBV5-4 to TRBJ2-5; the D gene is possibly TRBD2 (6 bases). Trimming removed 0 bases at V and 5 bases at J, with 14 bases between. This CDR3 comprises 15 residues. Per the germline V gene, CDR1 is SGHNT and CDR2 is YYREEE (reference sequence). The CDR3 DNA is TGTGCCAGCAGCTTGGGGGGGGACCTCGGCGAGACCCAGTACTTC. This sequence encodes CASSLGGDLGETQYF.

The chain employs TRBV15 and TRBJ2-1; 10 bases line up with TRBD2. The CDR3 totals 14 residues. After removal of 8 bases from V and 10 bases from J, the junction contained 11 bases not matched to a gene. CDR1 and CDR2 (germline): LNHNV, YYDKDF (reference sequence). The CDR3: CATDEDLAGDEQFF. CDR3 DNA: TGTGCCACCGATGAGGACCTAGCGGGAGACGAGCAGTTCTTC.

V gene TRBV28 combines with J gene TRBJ2-6; maybe TRBD2 (6 bases). CDR3 length equals 17 residues. The V end was cut by 5 bases, the J end by 0 bases, with 14 bases between. Per the germline V gene, CDR1 is MDHEN and CDR2 is SYDVKM. The CDR3 bases are TGTGCCAGCAGTCCCGCGGGGACCCCCTCTGGGGCCAACGTCCTGACTTTC. Translating gives CASSPAGTPSGANVLTF.

This sequence joins TRBV5-1 and TRBJ2-2; D gene uncertain. CDR1 and CDR2 from the germline V gene are SGHRS and YFSETQ. The CDR3 extends over 14 amino acids. The V end was cut by 5 bases, the J end by 1 base, with 9 bases between. CDR3 in DNA: TGCGCCAGCAGTGCGGCATTGAACACCGGGGAGCTGTTTTTT. Translation: CASSAALNTGELFF. Looking up the rest from reference TRBV5-1 and TRBJ2-2 gives the full variable domain: KAGVTQTPRYLIKTRGQQVTLSCSPISGHRSVSWYQQTPGQGLQFLFEYFSETQRNKGNFPGRFSGRQFSNSRSEMNVSTLELGDSALYLCASSAALNTGELFFGEGSRLTVL.

V usage is TRBV5-1 and J usage is TRBJ2-2; a weak D match, TRBD1 (6 bases). The CDR3 covers 15 residues. With 4 bases removed from V and 6 bases from J, the gap between germline ends came to 16 bases. Germline assignment: CDR1 SGHRS and CDR2 YFSETQ. The DNA for the CDR3 is TGCGCCAGCAGCAGCTCTCTTTCAGGGGCCGGGGAGCTGTTTTTT. Translation gives CASSSSLSGAGELFF.

The genes are TRBV5-4 and TRBJ1-2, with D possibly matching TRBD1 (5 bases). Per the germline V gene, CDR1 is SGHNT and CDR2 is YYREEE (reference sequence). Between the trimmed V and J ends, which lost 2 bases and 4 bases, there was a span of 12 bases. The CDR3 consists of 14 residues. In DNA form, the CDR3 reads TGTGCCAGCAGCTTTTTAGACAGACGCTATGGCTACACCTTC. Protein sequence: CASSFLDRRYGYTF.

This sequence joins TRBV6-1 and TRBJ2-2, with D possibly TRBD2 on 5 matching bases. In germline, CDR1 is MNHNS, CDR2 SASEGT. The germline V and J ends were trimmed by 2 bases and 4 bases, with 11 bases remaining between them. The CDR3 runs to 15 residues. The CDR3 DNA sequence: TGTGCCAGCAGTGAAAACGGGGTGGGCACCGGGGAGCTGTTTTTT. This sequence encodes CASSENGVGTGELFF.

The rearrangement uses TRBV3-1 (or the pseudogene TRBV3-2) and TRBJ2-5, with D tentatively TRBD2 (7 bases). The germline gives CDR1 LGHDT, CDR2 YNNKEL (reference sequence). V lost 0 bases and J lost 4, with 15 bases in between. The CDR3 has 16 residues. The DNA for the CDR3 is TGTGCCAGCAGCCAAGATAGGGGGGGCGCGGGAGAGACCCAGTACTTC. Translating it yields CASSQDRGGAGETQYF.

The chain joins TRBV6-1 to TRBJ1-1; 11 nucleotides match TRBD1. Trimming removed 1 base from V and 4 bases from J; junction bases left unmatched: 8. The CDR3 spans 17 residues. From germline, CDR1 is MNHNS and CDR2 SASEGT. CDR3 region: CASSEGTGGKFGTEAFF. For the CDR3, the DNA is TGTGCCAGCAGTGAAGGGACAGGGGGCAAGTTCGGCACTGAAGCTTTCTTT.

This chain connects TRBV27 to TRBJ2-5; 14 nucleotides line up with TRBD2. Germline V lookup: CDR1 MNHEY, CDR2 SMNVEV (reference sequence). The CDR3 consists of 15 residues. After removal of 5 bases from V and 5 bases from J, the junction contained 4 bases not matched to a gene. The CDR3 is CASSPGTSGSETQYF. CDR3 DNA: TGTGCCAGCAGTCCCGGGACTAGCGGGAGTGAGACCCAGTACTTC.

This rearrangement joins TRBV30 to TRBJ2-7, with no clear D. Between the trimmed V and J ends, which lost 5 bases and 0 bases, there was a span of 11 bases. The CDR3 loop spans 13 amino acids. Germline-derived CDR1 and CDR2 are GTSNPN and SVGIG (reference sequence). In DNA, the CDR3 is TGTGCCTGGGAGAAGTTGAGCTCCTACGAGCAGTACTTC. Translated: CAWEKLSSYEQYF.

J is TRBJ1-2 and V is TRBV6-5; the match to TRBD1 covers 8 bases. After removal of 7 bases from V and 4 bases from J, the junction contained 11 bases not matched to a gene. Per germline, CDR1 MNHEY and CDR2 SVGAGI. The CDR3 is made up of 15 amino acids. The CDR3 reads CASTLGQGPGYGYTF. Written as DNA, the CDR3 is TGTGCCAGCACCTTAGGACAGGGACCAGGCTATGGCTACACCTTC.

This chain connects TRBV29-1 to TRBJ2-5, with D unclear. V dropped 4 bases and J dropped 2 bases, with 8 bases sitting between them. This CDR3 spans 12 amino acids. Germline V gene sequence: CDR1 SQVTM, CDR2 ANQGSEA. CDR3 DNA: TGCAGCGTTGGCAGGAAACAAGAGACCCAGTACTTC. Protein product: CSVGRKQETQYF.

The chain employs TRBV15 and TRBJ2-1; tentative D call: TRBD2 (6 bases). Germline values: CDR1 LNHNV, CDR2 YYDKDF (reference sequence). V dropped 6 bases and J dropped 8 bases, with 14 bases sitting between them. This CDR3 contains 13 residues. CDR3 loop: CATSSGEADEQFF. In DNA form, the CDR3 reads TGTGCCACCAGTTCGGGGGAAGCCGATGAGCAGTTCTTC.

The chain links TRBV7-2 to TRBJ1-1; D is unresolved. Germline loops: CDR1 SGHTA, CDR2 FQGNSA. Trimming stripped 3 bases from V and 0 bases from J, with 2 bases between. The CDR3 runs to 12 residues. CDR3 residues: CASSFMNTEAFF. CDR3 in DNA: TGTGCCAGCAGCTTCATGAACACTGAAGCTTTCTTT.

This clone showed up just a few times. Within the sample, other DNA sequences also encode this same CDR3. The rearrangement joins TRBV4-1 to TRBJ2-7; a possible D gene is TRBD2 (6 bases). The germline V gene encodes CDR1 MGHRA and CDR2 YSYEKL. This CDR3 has 17 amino acids. Trimming left V 1 base short and J 0 bases short, with 16 bases between. CDR3 sequence reads: CASSQAAAGRSSYEQYF. The CDR3 DNA sequence: TGCGCCAGCAGCCAAGCCGCGGCGGGACGGAGCTCCTACGAGCAGTACTTC.

This sequence joins TRBV18 and TRBJ2-1; weak D call: TRBD1 (6 bases). The CDR3 is 14 amino acids. The germline CDR1 and CDR2 sequences are KGHSH and LQKENI. V shed 4 bases and J shed 0 bases, with 7 bases lying between them. Written as DNA, the CDR3 is TGTGCCAGCTCACACAGGGACTCCTACAATGAGCAGTTCTTC. It yields the protein CASSHRDSYNEQFF.

This chain's CDR3 is CASSLEAGVGTDTQYF. The CDR3, as DNA: TGCGCCAGCAGCTTGGAAGCGGGAGTTGGAACAGATACGCAGTATTTT. The J gene is TRBJ2-3, the V gene TRBV5-1; TRBD2 aligns across 8 bases. The J segment lost 3 bases and the V segment lost 0 bases, leaving 6 bases of the junction unmatched. Germline-derived CDR1 and CDR2 are SGHRS and YFSETQ. The CDR3 loop spans 16 amino acids.

V gene TRBV7-8 combines with J gene TRBJ2-5; TRBD1 might be the D (6 bases). This CDR3 comprises 20 residues. The germline gives CDR1 SGHVS, CDR2 FQNEAQ. V dropped 1 base and J dropped 2 bases, with 26 bases sitting between them. The CDR3 is CASSLGTARRPSAQQETQYF. CDR3 bases: TGTGCCAGCAGCTTAGGGACAGCCCGTCGACCCTCGGCGCAACAAGAGACCCAGTACTTC. The full variable domain, with the rest looked up from reference TRBV7-8 and TRBJ2-5, is GAGVSQSPRYKVAKRGQDVALRCDPISGHVSLFWYQQALGQGPEFLTYFQNEAQLDKSGLPSDRFFAERPEGSVSTLKIQRTQQEDSAVYLCASSLGTARRPSAQQETQYFGPGTRLLVL.

This rearrangement joins TRBV5-4 to TRBJ2-3, with a possible D match to TRBD1 (6 bases). CDR1 SGHNT and CDR2 YYREEE come from the germline V gene (reference sequence). This CDR3 is built from 14 residues. Trimming pared 0 bases from V and 3 bases from J, leaving 8 bases between. In nucleotides, the CDR3 is TGTGCCAGCAGCTTGGGGGGGCGGACAGATACGCAGTATTTT. Its protein product is CASSLGGRTDTQYF.

The gene calls are TRBV11-1 and TRBJ2-7; 9 bases match TRBD2. The CDR3 length is 15 residues. Germline CDR1 SGHAT, CDR2 FQDESV (reference sequence). V lost 6 bases, J lost 4 bases, and 10 bases stayed unmatched. CDR3 DNA sequence: TGTGCCAGCAGTCAAGGCGGCGGGGGGGCTTACGAGCAGTACTTC. Its protein product is CASSQGGGGAYEQYF.

The chain joins TRBV28 to TRBJ1-1; 7 bases are shared with TRBD1. Germline CDR1 reads MDHEN; CDR2 reads SYDVKM. The length of the CDR3 is 15 residues. V gave up 5 bases and J gave up 2 bases; unmatched junction bases: 8. Here the CDR3 DNA reads TGTGCCAGCAGTCGCAGGAGGGGGCTAAACACTGAAGCTTTCTTT. Translated, it gives CASSRRRGLNTEAFF.

The chain carries TRBV24-1 and TRBJ1-5; 10 bases are a match to TRBD1. Germline values: CDR1 KGHDR, CDR2 SFDVKD. The CDR3 loop spans 16 amino acids. V lost 2 bases to trimming and J lost 5 bases; unmatched junction nucleotides: 5. DNA for the CDR3: TGTGCCACCAGTGATTACCGGGACAGGGGCGATCAGCCCCAGCATTTT. Protein: CATSDYRDRGDQPQHF.

This chain joins TRBV7-9 and TRBJ2-1; D may be TRBD1 (5 bases). This CDR3 has 12 residues. Per germline, CDR1 SEHNR and CDR2 FQNEAQ (reference sequence). The V and J ends lost 1 base and 15 bases respectively, with 13 bases between them. The CDR3 loop is CASSLGQGSVFF. CDR3 bases: TGTGCCAGCAGCTTAGGGCAGGGCTCGGTGTTCTTC.

This clone has only one observation. The rearrangement joins TRBV24-1 to TRBJ2-1, with D possibly being TRBD2 (6 bases). The CDR3 is made up of 13 amino acids. Germline lookup yields CDR1 KGHDR and CDR2 SFDVKD. Trimming took off 6 bases at V and 6 bases at J, with 11 bases between the two ends. CDR3 amino acids: CATSLAMGNEQFF. DNA of the CDR3: TGTGCCACCAGTCTAGCGATGGGCAATGAGCAGTTCTTC.

V gene TRBV7-6 combines with J gene TRBJ2-1, with D uncertain. The germline CDR1 and CDR2 sequences are SGHVS and FNYEAQ. Trimming left V 3 bases short and J 0 bases short, with 9 bases between. This CDR3 contains 15 residues. The CDR3 bases are TGTGCCAGCAGCTTGGTCACGAGCTCCTACAATGAGCAGTTCTTC. Amino acid sequence: CASSLVTSSYNEQFF.